This section outlines one TCR beta chain sequence together with its context. No antigen is known for it. Within one base of it there is no much larger clone, and no base qualities were kept. These data are taken from a study of OX40 agonist ivuxolimab in advanced cancers. At the level of the whole study: The costimulatory receptor OX40 (CD134) was targeted by ivuxolimab, a fully human IgG2 agonistic monoclonal antibody. Intravenous ivuxolimab was administered to patients every 2 weeks at six dose levels: 0.01, 0.1, 0.3, 1.5, 3 and 10 mg/kg. Among the roughly 50 dose-escalation patients, about 19 had hepatocellular carcinoma, around 15 melanoma, 9 renal cell carcinoma and 9 head and neck cancer. A male proportion of 70% to 90% and a mean age of approximately 55 years, ranging from about 23 to 79, were recorded for the dose-escalation cohort. Patients were allowed to have had prior anti-PD-1, anti-PD-L1 or anti-CTLA-4 therapy, and around 40% of the dose-escalation patients had previously received checkpoint inhibitors. Partial responses occurred in three dose-escalation patients, of whom one had hepatocellular carcinoma and two had cutaneous melanoma. Peripheral TCRbeta sequencing was intended to test whether TCR sequence diversity was altered and clonal T-cell expansion was caused by ivuxolimab. The paper covers the monotherapy dose-escalation part of the phase I ivuxolimab trial, which included N ≈ 50 patients.

Genomic DNA was extracted from sorted cells for sequencing of the TCRbeta CDR3 region. The immunoSEQ Assay was used to sequence the TCRbeta CDR3 regions. Not all clones reach the TCRdb copy of this immuneACCESS table, which keeps in-frame sequences only. Checked studies attribute under half of the gap to unresolved V genes and leave the rest unexplained. This sample has fewer than 95,000 clones in its table, and about 90% of those were observed once. The ten most abundant clones make up approximately 0.78% of the sample. Patients with autoimmune disease history or receiving systemic immunosuppression were excluded from the trial. Peripheral blood for TCR sequencing was collected from all dose cohorts at baseline, on cycle 4 day 1, and on cycle 7 day 1. The samples were taken from a phase I, first-in-human, multicenter, open-label dose-escalation trial of ivuxolimab. Adults with locally advanced or metastatic melanoma, renal cell, hepatocellular, or head and neck squamous cell carcinoma were enrolled in the trial. CD4+ and CD8+ T cells were sorted separately from peripheral blood before TCR sequencing.

Results and caveats for the whole study, not just this receptor: In the 0.1-3.0 mg/kg groups, partial responders had among the lowest normalized peripheral clonal expansion, particularly in CD8+ T cells. Low levels of normalized T-cell clonal expansion were also shown by some nonresponding patients. Which antigens the clonally expanded peripheral T cells were specific for was not determined. After ivuxolimab, CD8+ T cells had more expanded clones than CD4+ T cells on average. At doses of 0.1 to 3.0 mg/kg, clonal expansion of both CD4+ and CD8+ blood T cells was observed from baseline to week 6.

The germline V gene yields MNHNS for CDR1 and SASEGT for CDR2. Including cysteine and phenylalanine, the CDR3 has 11 amino acids. Only CDR3 DNA remains: 33 bases, in frame from the first base. A distance of 12 bases separates the germline ends of V and J, which lose 6 bases and 12 bases respectively. The chain uses TRBV6-1 and TRBJ2-1, with the D gene possibly TRBD1 or TRBD2, each one fitting 6 bases. The clonotype was recovered from an adult with an advanced solid tumor such as melanoma, head and neck, liver or kidney cancer. The source was CD4+ or CD8+ T cells sorted from blood, collected in a trial of the OX40 agonist ivuxolimab. The DNA reads as follows: TGTGCCAGCAGGCGGGACAACTTGCAGTTCTTC. This gives the protein CASRRDNLQFF.